This TCR beta chain was captured in a study of T-cell reconstitution after alpha-beta-depleted transplantation in children. Germline V CDR1 and CDR2: MNHEY, SMNVEV (reference sequence). The CDR3 contains 14 residues. Trimming shortened V by 6 bases and J by 5 bases, and 16 bases separated the two germline ends. As it was prepared, the TCRbeta library received unique molecular identifiers. One entry per CDR3 protein results from TCRdb running MiXCR on the PCR reads. The sample records about 610,000 distinct CDR3 sequences, approximately 10% being singletons. The starting material was PBMCs from the stem cell graft donor, obtained from the stem cell graft. V gene TRBV27 combines with J gene TRBJ1-1; D is perhaps TRBD1 (5 bases). The sequence came from a human donor who donated a stem cell graft to a child with acute myeloid leukemia. In DNA form, the CDR3 reads TGTGCCAGCAGCCAGGACTCGGGGACGACTGAAGCTTTCTTT. This encodes CASSQDSGTTEAFF.